The next 15 T cell receptor beta chains were all read from a single sample in a study of T cells in Graves' hyperthyroidism and ophthalmopathy. Researchers took RNA transcripts and amplified the TCR beta CDR3 regions from them. The HTBI primer set drove a first-round RT-PCR of the TCR CDR3. TCRdb passed the multiplex PCR reads through MiXCR, listing each CDR3 protein once. This sample carries approximately 570,000 distinct CDR3 sequences, 20% of them seen once, and the ten largest clones take roughly 47%. The sample comprised blood. These receptors came from a man aged 40-50 years with Graves' ophthalmopathy.

Concerning this clonotype itself: One end of the junction fails to match germline, which may point to a read error. The chain has TRBV3-1 and TRBJ2-4; TRBD2 agrees at 8 bases. Germline CDR1 and CDR2: LGHDT and YNNKEL (reference sequence). The CDR3 is 17 amino acids. CDR3 nucleotide sequence: TGTGCCAGCAGCCAAGGGGCCCCGGGGGGGATCAAAGACATTCAGTACTTC. Its translation: CASSQGAPGGIKDIQYF.

This rearrangement joins TRBV6-1 to TRBJ2-7; D tentatively fits TRBD1 or TRBD2 (5 bases each). Germline values: CDR1 MNHNS, CDR2 SASEGT. The germline V and J ends were trimmed by 6 bases and 6 bases, with 24 bases remaining between them. This CDR3 is built from 16 residues. The CDR3 bases are TGTGCCAGCAGGCAGCCCCTCCAGGGACCGTACCCCGAGCAGTACTTC. Amino acids: CASRQPLQGPYPEQYF.

This clonotype has a handful of counts. Since a much larger clone is just one base distant, this may be a read error. The gene calls are TRBV2 and TRBJ2-4; the D gene is possibly TRBD1 (5 bases). Looked up from germline, CDR1 is SNHLY and CDR2 is FYNNEI. This CDR3 is 14 amino acids long. The CDR3 protein is CASMDKANKTIQYF. The CDR3 DNA reads as TGTGCCAGCATGGACAAGGCCAACAAAACCATTCAGTACTTC.

The chain carries TRBV24-1 and TRBJ2-1; 7 bases map to TRBD2. Germline CDR1 is KGHDR and CDR2 is SFDVKD. The CDR3 loop spans 14 amino acids. The J segment lost 6 bases and the V segment lost 5 bases, leaving 6 bases of the junction unmatched. In nucleotides, the CDR3 is TGTGCCACCAGTGGGGACTATCCCGCCAATGAGCAGTTCTTC. This codes for CATSGDYPANEQFF.

This clonotype occurred many times. The gene calls are TRBV28 and TRBJ2-7; tentative D call: TRBD1 (7 bases). The CDR3 runs to 14 residues. V lost 6 bases and J 7 bases, leaving 19 bases between the germline ends. Germline assignment: CDR1 MDHEN and CDR2 SYDVKM. The CDR3 DNA reads TGTGCCAGCAGAGGAGGGGACAGATCTTATGAGCAGTACTTC. Translation gives CASRGGDRSYEQYF.

This chain connects TRBV20-1 to TRBJ2-3; perhaps TRBD1 as D (5 bases). Trimming removed 0 bases at V and 6 bases at J, with 19 bases between. This CDR3 contains 16 residues. Germline loops: CDR1 DFQATT, CDR2 SNEGSKA (reference sequence). The CDR3 nucleotides are TGCAGTGCTAGAGATCTACAGGCTTTGTTGTCCGATACGCAGTATTTT. Translation: CSARDLQALLSDTQYF.

V gene TRBV3-1 combines with J gene TRBJ2-7, with D perhaps being TRBD1 or TRBD2 (5 bases each). This CDR3 is built from 16 residues. Trimming shortened V by 6 bases and J by 3 bases, and 21 bases separated the two germline ends. Germline CDR1 LGHDT, CDR2 YNNKEL (reference sequence). In DNA, the CDR3 is TGTGCCAGCAGTTCCACCAAGACGGGGCGGCTCTACGAGCAGTACTTC. Its translation is CASSSTKTGRLYEQYF.

On this clonotype: This may be a read error, as it is one base from a much larger clone. The chain uses TRBV11-2 and TRBJ2-5; possibly TRBD1 for D (5 bases). V dropped 1 base and J dropped 1 base, with 10 bases sitting between them. CDR3 size: 15 residues. CDR1 is SGHAT and CDR2 is FQNNGV in the germline V gene. Written as DNA, the CDR3 is TGTGCCAGCAGCTTAGTGGGGCAAATCCAAGAGACCCAGTACTTC. Its translation: CASSLVGQIQETQYF.

CDR3 in amino acids: CASSHWDTSYEQYF. The CDR3 DNA follows: TGTGCCAGCAGCCATTGGGACACATCCTACGAGCAGTACTTC. The rearrangement joins TRBV14 to TRBJ2-7, with D perhaps TRBD1 (6 bases). Germline loops: CDR1 SGHDN, CDR2 FVKESK. Trimming removed 3 bases at V and 1 base at J, with 10 bases between. The CDR3 is 14 residues long.

The chain uses TRBV20-1 and TRBJ1-2; D not certain. V lost 4 bases, J lost 2 bases, and 14 bases lay in between. CDR1 and CDR2 from the germline V gene are DFQATT and SNEGSKA (reference sequence). The CDR3 extends over 14 amino acids. This CDR3 reads CSATLPGINYGYTF. For the CDR3, the DNA is TGCAGTGCTACTTTACCCGGGATCAACTATGGCTACACCTTC.

The V call is TRBV10-3, the J call TRBJ1-1; TRBD1 is a possible D gene (6 bases). V was shortened by 11 bases and J by 0 bases, with 19 bases between the two germline ends. In germline, CDR1 is ENHRY, CDR2 SYGVKD. The CDR3 loop spans 15 amino acids. The CDR3 is CAVKTDSILNTEAFF. Written as DNA, the CDR3 is TGTGCCGTAAAAACGGACAGTATATTGAACACTGAAGCTTTCTTT.

J is TRBJ2-6 and V is TRBV7-9; possibly TRBD2 for D (6 bases). Germline loops: CDR1 SEHNR, CDR2 FQNEAQ (reference sequence). V was cut by 5 bases and J by 4 bases, with 24 bases left in between. The CDR3 loop spans 19 amino acids. The CDR3 reads CASSTPAGTPGIGANVLTF. The CDR3 DNA reads TGTGCCAGCAGCACCCCCGCCGGGACTCCCGGAATCGGGGCCAACGTCCTGACTTTC.

Many counts were recorded for this clonotype. The chain recombines TRBV11-2 with TRBJ2-5; D gene unclear. The V end was cut by 4 bases, the J end by 5 bases, with 14 bases between. CDR3 length equals 14 residues. Germline CDR1 reads SGHAT; CDR2 reads FQNNGV. Written as DNA, the CDR3 is TGTGCCAGCAGCTGGGCCCTGGGGATGGAGACCCAGTACTTC. The encoded protein is CASSWALGMETQYF.

This chain joins TRBV28 and TRBJ2-5; D possibly uses TRBD1 or TRBD2 (6 bases each). Germline CDR1 is MDHEN and CDR2 is SYDVKM. V lost 6 bases to trimming and J lost 1 base, with 15 bases between them. The CDR3 is made up of 15 amino acids. The CDR3 DNA sequence: TGTGCCAGCAGCTACTCCCGGGGGCCCCAAGAGACCCAGTACTTC. Its protein product is CASSYSRGPQETQYF.

The chain combines TRBV3-1 with TRBJ1-4; D uncertain. The germline V gene encodes CDR1 LGHDT and CDR2 YNNKEL (reference sequence). Trimming left V 3 bases short and J 8 bases short, with 13 bases between. The CDR3 loop spans 14 amino acids. CDR3 region: CASSHKAVEEKLFF. The CDR3 DNA reads as TGTGCCAGCAGCCACAAGGCAGTAGAGGAAAAACTGTTTTTT.